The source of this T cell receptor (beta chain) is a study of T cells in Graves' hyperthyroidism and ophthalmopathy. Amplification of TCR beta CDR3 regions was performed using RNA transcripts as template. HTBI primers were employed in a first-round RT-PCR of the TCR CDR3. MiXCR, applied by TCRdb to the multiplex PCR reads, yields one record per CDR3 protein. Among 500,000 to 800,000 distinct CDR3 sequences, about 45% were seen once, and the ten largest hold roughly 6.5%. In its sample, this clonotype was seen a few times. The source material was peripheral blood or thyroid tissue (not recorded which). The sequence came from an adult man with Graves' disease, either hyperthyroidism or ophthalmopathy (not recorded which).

The CDR3 protein is CASMLGVYNQPQHF. The DNA of the CDR3 is TGTGCCAGCATGTTAGGGGTCTATAATCAGCCCCAGCATTTT. The chain uses TRBV6-6 and TRBJ1-5; a possible D gene is TRBD1 (5 bases). The CDR3 extends over 14 amino acids. Germline V gene lookup returns CDR1 MNHNY and CDR2 SVGAGI (reference sequence). The V end was cut by 7 bases, the J end by 4 bases, with 14 bases between.